These T cell receptor beta chains were read from a single sample in a study of shared clonotypes between healthy human individuals. Method: immunoSEQ multiplex PCR; TCRdb's copy keeps in-frame clones and lacks some. Among some 2,500,000 clones, 92% were seen once, and the ten largest hold approximately 0.4%. The sample consisted of naive CD4+ T cells from PBMCs. The receptors here all came from a man aged 18 to 30 in good health. Some clones in this sample may be carry-over from other donors' samples. CDR3s leave out the opening cysteine and the closing phenylalanine or tryptophan.

>TRBJ2-3|TRBV5-1
ASSNGGGTDTQY
>TRBJ1-1|TRBV14
ASSQIDRRHEAF
>TRBJ2-5|TRBV28
ASSSFQETQY
>TRBJ2-1|TRBV5-1
ASSRAGSPYNEQF
>TRBJ2-7|TRBV11-2
ASSLEGWDEQY
>TRBJ2-7|TRBV28
ASTMPGGTYEQY
>TRBJ1-2|TRBV14
ASSYRNYYGYT
>TRBJ2-7|TRBV18
ASSPAARLASNNEQY
>TRBJ2-5|TRBV4-3
ASSQETGEETQY
>TRBJ1-2|TRBV7-9
ASSSDGYGYT
>TRBJ2-5|TRBV28
ASMRQATQY
>TRBJ2-3|TRBV25-1
ASSAHPSGREADTQY
>TRBJ2-1|TRBV5-4
ASSRAREKDKYNEQF
>TRBJ2-4|TRBV5-5
ASSQGTSNPNIQY
>TRBJ1-1|TRBV2
ASSESTGAAF
>TRBJ2-1|TRBV5-1
ASSWDTRRNNEQF
>TRBJ1-1|TRBV5-1
ASSWGTAEAF
>TRBJ2-1|TRBV7-8
ASRADSYNEQF
>TRBJ1-2|TRBV30
AHLQGNYGYT
>TRBJ2-7|TRBV7-9
ASSPQVVYEQY